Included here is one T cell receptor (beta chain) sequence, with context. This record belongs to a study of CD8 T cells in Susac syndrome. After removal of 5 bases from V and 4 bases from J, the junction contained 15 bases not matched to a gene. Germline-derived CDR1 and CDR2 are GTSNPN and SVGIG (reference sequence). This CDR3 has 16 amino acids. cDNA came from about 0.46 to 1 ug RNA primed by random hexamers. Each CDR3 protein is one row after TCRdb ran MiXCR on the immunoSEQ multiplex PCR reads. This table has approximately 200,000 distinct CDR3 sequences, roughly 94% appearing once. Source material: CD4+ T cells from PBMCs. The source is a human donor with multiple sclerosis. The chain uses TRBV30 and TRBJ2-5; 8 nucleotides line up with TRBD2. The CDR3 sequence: CAWEALLSGGAETQYF. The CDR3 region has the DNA TGTGCCTGGGAAGCCCTTTTGTCGGGGGGGGCAGAGACCCAGTACTTC.